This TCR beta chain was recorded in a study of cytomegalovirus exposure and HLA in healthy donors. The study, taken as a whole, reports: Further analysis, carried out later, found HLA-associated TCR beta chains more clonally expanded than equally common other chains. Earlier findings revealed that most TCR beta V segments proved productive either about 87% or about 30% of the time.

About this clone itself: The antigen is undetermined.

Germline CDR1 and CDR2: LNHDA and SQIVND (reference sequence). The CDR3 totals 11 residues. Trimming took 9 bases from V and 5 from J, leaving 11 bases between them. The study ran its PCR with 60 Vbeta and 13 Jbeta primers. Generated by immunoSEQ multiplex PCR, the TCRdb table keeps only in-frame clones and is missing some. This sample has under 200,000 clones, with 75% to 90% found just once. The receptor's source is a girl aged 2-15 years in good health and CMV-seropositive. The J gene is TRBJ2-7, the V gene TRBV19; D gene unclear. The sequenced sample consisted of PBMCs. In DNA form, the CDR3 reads TGTGCCAGCCGGAGAGCTGACGAGCAGTACTTC. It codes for CASRRADEQYF. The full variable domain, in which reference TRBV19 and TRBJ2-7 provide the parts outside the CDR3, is DGGITQSPKYLFRKEGQNVTLSCEQNLNHDAMYWYRQDPGQGLRLIYYSQIVNDFQKGDIAEGYSVSREKKESFPLTVTSAQKNPTAFYLCASRRADEQYFGPGTRLTVT.